Detailed here is one T cell receptor beta chain. As handled by the study authors: Nucleated cell number was recorded as an estimate derived from reference gene primer amplification. Clones were sequenced by immunoSEQ multiplex PCR, and TCRdb holds only the in-frame ones, with some missing. The DNA was the basis for D and trimming; V, J and clone size are from that table. In the table there are around 170,000 clones, 80% to 90% of which are singletons. The CDR3 is 13 amino acids. From germline, CDR1 is SEHNR and CDR2 FQNEAQ (reference sequence). Germline trimming cut 3 bases from V and 9 bases from J; bases unmatched to any gene: 4. One Seattle source followed patients from active infection through their disease course. This sample stems from a study of blood T cell repertoires in COVID-19. On the study more broadly: Acute-phase and convalescent COVID-19 samples originated in the United States, Italy and Spain. PBMCs, B-cell-depleted T cells, or T cells were the source of the cDNA or gDNA that made up the material.

The rearrangement links TRBV7-9 to TRBJ2-4, with 8 bases matching TRBD1. This TCR was sampled from an elderly woman with COVID-19, enrolled during active disease. Sequenced sample: peripheral blood. CDR3 DNA: TGTGCCAGCAGCTTCGGGACAGGCGGCATTCAGTACTTC. It is translated as CASSFGTGGIQYF.